The source of this T cell receptor beta chain is a study of cytomegalovirus exposure and HLA in healthy donors. It was with 60 Vbeta and 13 Jbeta primers that the PCR ran. Sequenced by immunoSEQ multiplex PCR; TCRdb stores in-frame clones only, minus some. The data show 95,000 to 150,000 clones, roughly 78% seen once. With V trimmed by 3 bases and J by 0 bases, 5 bases remained unmatched. Germline assignment: CDR1 SGDLS and CDR2 YYNGEE. The CDR3 has 15 residues. General study points: A highly shared variant cluster was judged a likely technical artifact. Previous analysis showed most TCR beta V segments were productive about 87% or about 30% of the time. Analysis performed later found roughly 17,000 TCR beta sequences associated with HLA alleles at 0.05 false discovery rate. The authors later found most CMV-associated TCR beta chains appeared HLA-restricted.

As concerns this clone: Its specificity is not known.

Source material: PBMCs. The sequence was obtained from a man aged 25 to 40 in good health and CMV-seronegative. This chain connects TRBV9 to TRBJ2-7, with 8 bases fitting TRBD2. The CDR3 nucleotides read TGTGCCAGCAGCGAAGGACTAGCCATCTCCTACGAGCAGTACTTC. Translation: CASSEGLAISYEQYF.